The clone carrying this T cell receptor (beta chain) was seen just once. These data originate in a study of blood T cell repertoires in COVID-19. Study-level background: Material from acute and convalescent COVID-19 was sourced from the United States, Italy and Spain. Nucleic acid was either cDNA or gDNA, and it came from T cells, B-cell-depleted T cells, or PBMCs.

Trimming shortened V by 3 bases and J by 5 bases, and 20 bases separated the two germline ends. The germline CDR1 and CDR2 sequences are KGHSH and LQKENI. The CDR3 runs to 16 residues. The assay was immunoSEQ multiplex PCR, and TCRdb's table has in-frame clones only and misses some. The table has some 210,000 clones, around 80% seen once; the top ten hold about 12%. The source is a woman in her thirties or forties with acute or convalescent COVID-19. The source material was peripheral blood. The chain joins TRBV18 to TRBJ2-7, with D possibly matching TRBD2 (7 bases). The CDR3 reads CASSPTGGASPNEQYF. The CDR3 coding sequence is TGTGCCAGCTCACCCACTGGGGGGGCATCCCCCAACGAGCAGTACTTC.